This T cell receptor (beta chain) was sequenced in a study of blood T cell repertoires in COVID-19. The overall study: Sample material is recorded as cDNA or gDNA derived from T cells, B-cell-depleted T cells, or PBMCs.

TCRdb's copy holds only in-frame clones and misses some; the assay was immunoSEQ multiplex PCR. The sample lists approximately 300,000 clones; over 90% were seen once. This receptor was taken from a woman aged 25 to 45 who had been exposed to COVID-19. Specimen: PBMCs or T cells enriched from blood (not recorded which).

The DNA of the CDR3 is TGCAGCGTTGAATCGAGCGGTCGCCTCACAGATACGCAGTATTTT. It codes for CSVESSGRLTDTQYF. The chain carries TRBV29-1 and TRBJ2-3; D is perhaps TRBD2 (5 bases). Germline lookup yields CDR1 SQVTM and CDR2 ANQGSEA. V lost 2 bases and J lost 2, with 14 bases in between. The CDR3 has 15 residues.